A single sample gave rise to the 21 T cell receptor beta chains below, sequenced in a study of T-cell reconstitution after alpha-beta-depleted transplantation in children. Unique molecular identifiers featured in how the TCRbeta library was prepared. One entry per CDR3 protein, called by TCRdb with MiXCR from the PCR reads. Of under 450,000 distinct CDR3 sequences in the sample, 15% to 20% were seen once. The sequencing here drew on PBMCs, mostly from graft donor cells, taken 360 days after TCRalphabeta/CD19-depleted stem cell transplant. The receptors originated from a boy in the first two years of life who had a stem cell transplant for Wiskott-Aldrich syndrome, so the T cells may come from the graft donor.

This clonotype has only a few counts. The chain is built from TRBV7-9 and TRBJ2-1, with D tentatively TRBD2 (5 bases). Germline CDR1 is SEHNR and CDR2 is FQNEAQ (reference sequence). V lost 3 bases to trimming and J lost 4 bases, with 13 bases between them. This CDR3 is built from 15 residues. CDR3 sequence reads: CASSFWTGLYNEQFF. CDR3 DNA sequence: TGTGCCAGCAGCTTTTGGACTGGGTTATACAATGAGCAGTTCTTC. The variable domain in full, completed from reference TRBV7-9 and TRBJ2-1, reads DTGVSQNPRHKITKRGQNVTFRCDPISEHNRLYWYRQTLGQGPEFLTYFQNEAQLEKSRLLSDRFSAERPKGSFSTLEIQRTEQGDSAMYLCASSFWTGLYNEQFFGPGTRLTVL.

The rearrangement uses TRBV12-3 or TRBV12-4 and TRBJ2-2, with 9 bases aligning to TRBD2. V lost 3 bases and J lost 2; bases outside the gene matches: 16. The CDR3 extends over 20 amino acids. The CDR3 DNA is TGTGCCAGCAGTTTCTTTGTTGTCGGGCTAGCGGGACTCAACACCGGGGAGCTGTTTTTT. Protein: CASSFFVVGLAGLNTGELFF.

V gene TRBV19 combines with J gene TRBJ2-7, with 8 positions matching TRBD1. The CDR3 extends over 14 amino acids. The V gene end was trimmed by 7 bases and the J gene end by 0 bases; junction bases not matched to a gene: 5. Per germline, CDR1 LNHDA and CDR2 SQIVND (reference sequence). DNA for the CDR3: TGTGCCAGTACTAGGACAGGGTCCTCCTACGAGCAGTACTTC. Translated, it gives CASTRTGSSYEQYF. The variable domain in full, with the rest retrieved from reference TRBV19 and TRBJ2-7, is DGGITQSPKYLFRKEGQNVTLSCEQNLNHDAMYWYRQDPGQGLRLIYYSQIVNDFQKGDIAEGYSVSREKKESFPLTVTSAQKNPTAFYLCASTRTGSSYEQYFGPGTRLTVT.

This clonotype was seen at least ten times. The chain carries TRBV28 and TRBJ2-7, with 9 bases identical to TRBD1. The trim removed 9 bases at V and 5 bases at J, leaving 8 bases unmatched. This CDR3 region has 13 residues. Germline loops: CDR1 MDHEN, CDR2 SYDVKM. The CDR3 region has the DNA TGTGCCAGTGACAGGGGGTCGGAAAACGAGCAGTACTTC. This sequence encodes CASDRGSENEQYF.

This clonotype was detected many times. This rearrangement joins TRBV6-5 to TRBJ2-3; a weak D match, TRBD2 (6 bases). Germline lookup yields CDR1 MNHEY and CDR2 SVGAGI. The CDR3 contains 14 residues. Between the trimmed V and J ends, which lost 0 bases and 3 bases, there was a span of 7 bases. The CDR3 spells CASSYSEGTDTQYF. CDR3 nucleotide sequence: TGTGCCAGCAGTTACTCGGAGGGGACAGATACGCAGTATTTT.

The rearrangement uses TRBV27 and TRBJ2-7; 8 positions agree with TRBD2. CDR1 and CDR2 (germline): MNHEY, SMNVEV (reference sequence). The V gene end was trimmed by 3 bases and the J gene end by 2 bases; junction bases not matched to a gene: 6. This CDR3 is 15 amino acids long. CDR3 in amino acids: CASSLVWGLAYEQYF. DNA for the CDR3: TGTGCCAGCAGTTTGGTGTGGGGACTAGCCTACGAGCAGTACTTC.

This rearrangement joins TRBV4-1 to TRBJ1-1; D may be TRBD1 (5 bases). V lost 3 bases, J lost 1 base, and 15 bases lay in between. From germline, CDR1 is MGHRA and CDR2 YSYEKL. The CDR3 extends over 16 amino acids. In DNA, the CDR3 is TGCGCCAGCAGCCACCCCCTCGGACACCCGAACACTGAAGCTTTCTTT. It translates to CASSHPLGHPNTEAFF.

J is TRBJ2-7 and V is TRBV3-1; 11 positions match TRBD2. This CDR3 comprises 14 residues. Germline CDR1 is LGHDT and CDR2 is YNNKEL (reference sequence). V lost 2 bases and J lost 5; bases outside the gene matches: 2. CDR3 in amino acids: CASSQLAGGNEQYF. In DNA, the CDR3 is TGTGCCAGCAGCCAACTAGCGGGGGGTAACGAGCAGTACTTC.

In its sample, this clonotype was seen a few times. V gene TRBV29-1 combines with J gene TRBJ2-3; 10 bases are a match to TRBD2. CDR1 is SQVTM, CDR2 ANQGSEA, per germline. The CDR3 totals 12 residues. Losses at the gene ends were 5 bases for V and 5 bases for J; bases not matched to a gene: 1. The DNA for the CDR3 is TGCAGCGTTCTAGCGGGGGTAGATACGCAGTATTTT. It is translated as CSVLAGVDTQYF.

The chain joins TRBV10-3 to TRBJ2-1, with D tentatively TRBD2 (5 bases). The germline gives CDR1 ENHRY, CDR2 SYGVKD. The length of the CDR3 is 16 residues. Deletions cut 6 bases from V and 0 bases from J, with 15 bases between. The DNA of the CDR3 is TGTGCCATCAGAGACCCAGCGGATAGCTCCTACAATGAGCAGTTCTTC. Residues: CAIRDPADSSYNEQFF.

The chain employs TRBV25-1 and TRBJ2-1, with TRBD2 matching over 9 bases. Unmatched junction bases numbered 4, after V lost 4 bases and J lost 0 bases. The CDR3 extends over 16 amino acids. Germline-derived CDR1 and CDR2 are MGHDK and SYGVNS. CDR3: CASSALAGFSYNEQFF. The CDR3 region has the DNA TGTGCCAGCAGTGCTCTAGCGGGATTCTCCTACAATGAGCAGTTCTTC.

There are a few counts of this clonotype. J is TRBJ2-3 and V is TRBV12-3 or TRBV12-4, with 8 bases fitting TRBD2. The CDR3 runs to 15 residues. With 8 bases clipped from V and 5 bases from J, the junction kept 12 bases outside the gene matches. The CDR3: CASADSGGPGDTQYF. The DNA for the CDR3 is TGTGCCAGCGCCGACTCGGGGGGGCCTGGAGATACGCAGTATTTT.

This clonotype was counted a few times. V usage is TRBV15 and J usage is TRBJ2-7; TRBD2 aligns across 8 bases. Trimming removed 0 bases from V and 4 bases from J; junction bases left unmatched: 5. The CDR3 contains 15 residues. Germline lookup yields CDR1 LNHNV and CDR2 YYDKDF (reference sequence). CDR3: CATSRDLAGGYEQYF. CDR3 sequence (DNA): TGTGCCACCAGCAGAGATCTAGCGGGTGGTTACGAGCAGTACTTC.

This clonotype was observed a handful of times. The chain links TRBV4-1 to TRBJ2-7; 11 nucleotides agree with TRBD2. This CDR3 is built from 15 residues. Trimming at V came to 6 bases and at J to 1 base, leaving 5 bases not matched to a gene. Germline V lookup: CDR1 MGHRA, CDR2 YSYEKL. This CDR3 reads CASSPGLAVSYEQYF. The CDR3 DNA reads as TGCGCCAGCAGTCCGGGACTAGCGGTATCCTACGAGCAGTACTTC.

This clonotype appeared a few times. This chain uses TRBV29-1 with TRBJ1-3; D is perhaps TRBD1 (6 bases). This CDR3 is 13 amino acids long. CDR1 SQVTM and CDR2 ANQGSEA come from the germline V gene. With 6 bases removed from V and 0 bases from J, the gap between germline ends came to 9 bases. CDR3 DNA: TGCAGCGTGGGACACAACTCTGGAAACACCATATATTTT. It translates to CSVGHNSGNTIYF.

This clonotype was picked up a small number of times. The rearrangement joins TRBV5-1 to TRBJ1-1, with D hard to call. The germline V gene encodes CDR1 SGHRS and CDR2 YFSETQ. Trimming removed 0 bases at V and 12 bases at J, with 18 bases between. The CDR3 loop spans 14 amino acids. CDR3 DNA sequence: TGCGCCAGCAGCTTGGAGACTGACTGGAGGTCGACTTTCTTT. The encoded protein is CASSLETDWRSTFF.

This clonotype was seen a few times. The J gene is TRBJ2-2, the V gene TRBV7-6, with unresolved D. Germline assignment: CDR1 SGHVS and CDR2 FNYEAQ. The CDR3 consists of 14 residues. V dropped 6 bases and J dropped 3 bases, with 11 bases sitting between them. CDR3 protein: CASSPRLDTGELFF. CDR3 coding DNA: TGTGCCAGCAGTCCAAGACTTGACACCGGGGAGCTGTTTTTT.

This clonotype was seen a handful of times. This chain uses TRBV20-1 with TRBJ2-3; 9 nucleotides line up with TRBD1. CDR1 is DFQATT and CDR2 is SNEGSKA in the germline V gene (reference sequence). Unmatched junction bases numbered 10, after V lost 3 bases and J lost 3 bases. This CDR3 is built from 16 residues. CDR3: CSASLPGTGWTDTQYF. The CDR3 nucleotides read TGCAGTGCTAGCCTCCCCGGGACAGGGTGGACAGATACGCAGTATTTT.

This clonotype was seen a few times. The chain couples TRBV20-1 to TRBJ2-5, with 8 positions matching TRBD1. Germline CDR1 and CDR2: DFQATT and SNEGSKA (reference sequence). J was trimmed by 5 bases and V by 0 bases; bases with no gene match: 8. This CDR3 has 15 amino acids. CDR3 residues: CSARDEQGGGETQYF. Written as DNA, the CDR3 is TGCAGTGCTAGAGATGAACAGGGGGGCGGGGAGACCCAGTACTTC.

A few counts support this clonotype. The chain combines TRBV5-1 with TRBJ2-7; D possibly matches TRBD1 or TRBD2 (5 bases each). This CDR3 contains 16 residues. V lost 3 bases and J 2 bases, leaving 18 bases between the germline ends. CDR1 and CDR2 from the germline V gene are SGHRS and YFSETQ. The CDR3 loop reads CASSSLGRDHPYEQYF. Here the CDR3 DNA reads TGCGCCAGCAGCTCCCTCGGTCGGGACCATCCCTACGAGCAGTACTTC.

CDR3 DNA: TGTGCCAGCAGCTTAGCCGCCCGGGGCTGGCAAGAGACCCAGTACTTC. It yields the protein CASSLAARGWQETQYF. This chain joins TRBV7-2 and TRBJ2-5; the D call may be TRBD1 or TRBD2 (5 bases each). Germline lookup yields CDR1 SGHTA and CDR2 FQGNSA. V was cut by 0 bases and J by 2 bases, with 13 bases left in between. There are 16 residues in the CDR3.